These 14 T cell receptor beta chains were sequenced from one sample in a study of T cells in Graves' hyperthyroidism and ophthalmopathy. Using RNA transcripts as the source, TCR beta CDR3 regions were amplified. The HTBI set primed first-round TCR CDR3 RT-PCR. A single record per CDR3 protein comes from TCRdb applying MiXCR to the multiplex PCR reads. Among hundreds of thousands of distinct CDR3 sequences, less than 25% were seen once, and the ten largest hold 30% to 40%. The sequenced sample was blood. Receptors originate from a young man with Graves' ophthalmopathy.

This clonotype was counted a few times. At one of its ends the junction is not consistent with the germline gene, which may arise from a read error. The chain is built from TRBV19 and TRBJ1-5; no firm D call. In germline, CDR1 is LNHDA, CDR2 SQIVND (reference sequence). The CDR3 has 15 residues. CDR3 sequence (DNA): TGTGCCAGTAGTATCGCCGAAGGTCCAAATCGGCCCCAGCATTTT. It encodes CASSIAEGPNRPQHF.

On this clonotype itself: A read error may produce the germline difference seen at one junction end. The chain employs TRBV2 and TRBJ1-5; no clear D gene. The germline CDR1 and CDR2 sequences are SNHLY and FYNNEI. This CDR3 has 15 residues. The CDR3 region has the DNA TGTGCCAGCAGTTTTGAACCCGCTAGCAATCAGCACCAGCATTTT. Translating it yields CASSFEPASNQHQHF.

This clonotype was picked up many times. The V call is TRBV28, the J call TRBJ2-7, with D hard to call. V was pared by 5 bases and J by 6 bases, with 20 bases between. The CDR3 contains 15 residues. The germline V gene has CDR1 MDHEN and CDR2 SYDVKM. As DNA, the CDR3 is TGTGCCAGCAGTCCAAAAAGGGCCAACCGGCTCGAGCAGTACTTC. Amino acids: CASSPKRANRLEQYF. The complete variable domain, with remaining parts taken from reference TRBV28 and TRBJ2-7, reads DVKVTQSSRYLVKRTGEKVFLECVQDMDHENMFWYRQDPGLGLRLIYFSYDVKMKEKGDIPEGYSVSREKKERFSLILESASTNQTSMYLCASSPKRANRLEQYFGPGTRLTVT.

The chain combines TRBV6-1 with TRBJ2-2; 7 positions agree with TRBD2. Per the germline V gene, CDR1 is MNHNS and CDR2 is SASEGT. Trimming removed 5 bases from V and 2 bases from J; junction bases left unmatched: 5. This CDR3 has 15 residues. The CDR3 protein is CASSPGLTNTGELFF. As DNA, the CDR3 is TGTGCCAGCAGTCCGGGACTAACCAACACCGGGGAGCTGTTTTTT.

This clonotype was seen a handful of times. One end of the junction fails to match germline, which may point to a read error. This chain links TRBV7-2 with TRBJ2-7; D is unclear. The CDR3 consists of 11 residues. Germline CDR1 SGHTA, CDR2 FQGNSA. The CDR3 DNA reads TGTGCCAGCAGCTCCAGCTACGAGCAGCACTTC. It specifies CASSSSYEQHF.

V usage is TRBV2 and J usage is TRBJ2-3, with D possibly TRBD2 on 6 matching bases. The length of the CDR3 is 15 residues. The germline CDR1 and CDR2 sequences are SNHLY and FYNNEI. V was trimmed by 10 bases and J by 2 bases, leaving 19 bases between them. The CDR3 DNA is TGTGCCACCACATGGGGACTGGGACTCACAGATACGCAGTATTTT. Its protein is CATTWGLGLTDTQYF.

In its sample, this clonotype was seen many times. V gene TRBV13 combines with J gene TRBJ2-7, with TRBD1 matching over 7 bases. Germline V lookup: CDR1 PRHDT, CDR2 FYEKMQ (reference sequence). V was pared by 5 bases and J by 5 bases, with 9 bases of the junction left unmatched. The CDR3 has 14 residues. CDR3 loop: CASSPYRGAHEQYF. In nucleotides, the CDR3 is TGTGCCAGCAGCCCCTACAGGGGAGCGCACGAGCAGTACTTC.

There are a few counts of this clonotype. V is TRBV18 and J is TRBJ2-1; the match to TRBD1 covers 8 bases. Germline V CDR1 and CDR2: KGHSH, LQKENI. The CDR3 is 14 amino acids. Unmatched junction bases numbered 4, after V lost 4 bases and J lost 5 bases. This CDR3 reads CASSRTGRDNEQFF. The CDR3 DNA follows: TGTGCCAGCTCACGGACAGGGCGCGACAATGAGCAGTTCTTC. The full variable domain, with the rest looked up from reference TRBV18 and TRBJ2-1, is NAGVMQNPRHLVRRRGQEARLRCSPMKGHSHVYWYRQLPEEGLKFMVYLQKENIIDESGMPKERFSAEFPKEGPSILRIQQVVRGDSAAYFCASSRTGRDNEQFFGPGTRLTVL.

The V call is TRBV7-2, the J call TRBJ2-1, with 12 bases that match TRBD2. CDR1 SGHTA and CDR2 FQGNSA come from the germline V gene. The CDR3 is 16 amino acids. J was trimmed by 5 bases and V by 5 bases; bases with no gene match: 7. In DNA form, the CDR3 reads TGTGCCAGCAGCCCCACGACTAGCGGGAGTCACAATGAGCAGTTCTTC. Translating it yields CASSPTTSGSHNEQFF. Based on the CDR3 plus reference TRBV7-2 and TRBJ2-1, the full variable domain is GAGVSQSPSNKVTEKGKDVELRCDPISGHTALYWYRQSLGQGLEFLIYFQGNSAPDKSGLPSDRFSAERTGGSVSTLTIQRTQQEDSAVYLCASSPTTSGSHNEQFFGPGTRLTVL.

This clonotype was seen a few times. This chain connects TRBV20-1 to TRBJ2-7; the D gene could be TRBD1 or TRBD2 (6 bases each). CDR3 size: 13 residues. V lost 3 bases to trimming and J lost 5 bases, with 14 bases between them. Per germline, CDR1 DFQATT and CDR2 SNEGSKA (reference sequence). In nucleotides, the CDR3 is TGCAGTGCTAGGAAGGGGGGACTCAACGAGCAGTACTTC. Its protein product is CSARKGGLNEQYF.

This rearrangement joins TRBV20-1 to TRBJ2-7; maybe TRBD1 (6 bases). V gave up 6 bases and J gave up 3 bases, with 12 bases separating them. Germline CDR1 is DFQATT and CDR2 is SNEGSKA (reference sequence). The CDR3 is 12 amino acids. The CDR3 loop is CSARGGHYEQYF. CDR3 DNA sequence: TGCAGTGCCAGGGGCGGACACTACGAGCAGTACTTC.

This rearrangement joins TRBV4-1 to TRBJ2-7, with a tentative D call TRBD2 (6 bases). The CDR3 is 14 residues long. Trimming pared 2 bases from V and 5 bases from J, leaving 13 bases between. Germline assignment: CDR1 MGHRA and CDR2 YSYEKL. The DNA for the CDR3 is TGCGCCAGCAGCCAAAAGGGGAGGAGCGACGAGCAGTACTTC. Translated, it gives CASSQKGRSDEQYF.

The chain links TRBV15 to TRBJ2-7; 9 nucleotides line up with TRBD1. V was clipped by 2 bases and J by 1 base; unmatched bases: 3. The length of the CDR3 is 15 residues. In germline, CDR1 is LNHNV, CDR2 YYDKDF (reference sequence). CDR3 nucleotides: TGTGCCACCAGCAGATCGACAGGGGGATCCTACGAGCAGTACTTC. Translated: CATSRSTGGSYEQYF.

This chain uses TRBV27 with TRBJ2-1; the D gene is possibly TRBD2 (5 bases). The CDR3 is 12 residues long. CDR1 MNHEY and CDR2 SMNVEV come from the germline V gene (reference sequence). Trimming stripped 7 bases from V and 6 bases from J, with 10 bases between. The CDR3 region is CASNGELNEQFF. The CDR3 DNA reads TGTGCCAGCAACGGGGAGCTCAATGAGCAGTTCTTC.